The subject of this entry is one TCR beta chain. Its antigen target is currently unknown. No base quality information exists; no much larger clone differs at one position. In the paper's terms, the time point label means: about 28 days (+/-7) after the second vaccine dose. AZD1222 recipients with second doses at about 4 weeks or about 12 weeks were pooled, because spike-specific TCR depth and breadth did not differ between schedules. The vaccinee samples were drawn from two UK trials, COV001 and COV002, one of which was a single-blind randomized controlled phase 2/3 trial testing AZD1222 (ChAdOx1 nCoV-19) in healthy adults. For TCRbeta chain sequencing, PBMC samples were collected from trial participants at day 0 and at day 28 after the second dose. This sample is drawn from a study of T cell responses to AZD1222 COVID-19 vaccine (dated by TCRdb to about 2021). Turning to the overall study: A total of 233 trial participants underwent TCR sequencing, of whom 207 received two doses of AZD1222 and some 26 received two doses of the MenACWY control vaccine. Enrollment into the trials was organized by age into subgroups of 18-55, 56-69 and 70-plus years, and those subgroups contained roughly 150, 30 and 60 TCR-sequenced participants, respectively.

On the study overall, not on this receptor specifically: Because no day 14 peak-response samples were available, repertoires were characterized only after the peak T cell response. The whole spike protein was spanned by vaccine-associated CD4 TCRs, and dominant responses were seen in regions 160-218 and 743-854. The 56-69-year group was small, and its depth increase did not reach significance, likely because of low power. A significant rise in spike-specific TCR breadth and depth was observed after two AZD1222 doses relative to day 0 and relative to MenACWY recipients. Nearly half of unique spike-specific TCRs reportedly recognized epitopes outside regions mutated in the B.1.351 and B.1.1.7 variants. Most participants were white British and females outnumbered males, and the authors suggested that clonal diversity may have been underestimated. Only five or six AZD1222 recipients were SARS-CoV-2 seropositive at baseline, limiting conclusions about previously exposed vaccinees.

The V end gives up 5 bases and the J end 8 bases, leaving 6 bases in the junction not matched to a gene. The CDR3 has 13 amino acids, counting the end cysteine and phenylalanine. The sequence is cut down to CDR3 DNA, 39 bases in frame from base 1. In the germline V gene, CDR1 corresponds to MDHEN and CDR2 to SYDVKM. The CDR3 regions of human TCRbeta chains were subjected to immunosequencing. As for the authors' bioinformatics: Repertoire TCRs were checked for matches against a reference library of SARS-CoV-2-specific TCRs that had been generated using the MIRA antigen-specificity platform. Breadth was defined as the fraction of unique TCRs that were SARS-CoV-2-associated, and depth was defined as the fraction of total T cells that were SARS-CoV-2-associated. Using the MIRA data, every spike-specific TCR was mapped to the spike region that the TCR reacted to and assigned to either a CD4 or a CD8 class. Log10-transformed breadth and depth values were compared by one-way ANOVA with Sidak's multiple comparisons tests. Sourced from immuneACCESS, this table was stored by TCRdb with only in-frame sequences that have V and J called. A share of the clones is absent; for the studies checked, an unresolved V gene accounts for under half, and the remainder has no known explanation. That table is the source of V, J and clone size, and D and trimming were worked out from the DNA. The sample contains about 15,000 clones, about 87% of them found a single time. The ten largest clones add up to 2.9% of the sample.

This TCR came from an adult who received the AZD1222 COVID-19 vaccine. This material consisted of peripheral blood, taken 28 days after the second AZD1222 dose. The V and J segments used are TRBV28 and TRBJ2-1; 7 bases in between match TRBD1. The CDR3 reads as follows: CASSPNRGHEQFF. In nucleotide form, the sequence is TGTGCCAGCAGTCCCAACAGGGGCCATGAGCAGTTCTTC.